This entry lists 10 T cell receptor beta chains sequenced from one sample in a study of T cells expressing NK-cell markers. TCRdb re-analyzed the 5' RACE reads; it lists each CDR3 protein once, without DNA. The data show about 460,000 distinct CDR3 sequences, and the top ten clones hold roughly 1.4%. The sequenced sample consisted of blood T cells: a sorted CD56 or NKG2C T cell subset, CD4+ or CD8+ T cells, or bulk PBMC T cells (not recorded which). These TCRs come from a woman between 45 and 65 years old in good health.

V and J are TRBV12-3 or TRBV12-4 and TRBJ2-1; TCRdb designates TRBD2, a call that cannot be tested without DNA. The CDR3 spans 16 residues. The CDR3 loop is CASSLEAGGRPNEQFF.

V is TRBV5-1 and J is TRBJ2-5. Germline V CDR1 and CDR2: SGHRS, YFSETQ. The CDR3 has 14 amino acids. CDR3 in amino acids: CASSLNQAQETQYF.

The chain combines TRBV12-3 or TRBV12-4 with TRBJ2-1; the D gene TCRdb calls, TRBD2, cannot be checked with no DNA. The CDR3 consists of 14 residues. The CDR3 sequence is CASSFRLATGEQFF.

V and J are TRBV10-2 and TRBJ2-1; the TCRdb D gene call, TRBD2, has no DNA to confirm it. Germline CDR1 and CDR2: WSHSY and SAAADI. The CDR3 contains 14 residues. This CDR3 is CASSEALAGANQFF.

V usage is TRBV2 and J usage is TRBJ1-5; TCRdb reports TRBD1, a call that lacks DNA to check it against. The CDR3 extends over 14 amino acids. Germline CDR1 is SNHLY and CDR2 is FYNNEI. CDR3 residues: CASTPGQGFQPQHF.

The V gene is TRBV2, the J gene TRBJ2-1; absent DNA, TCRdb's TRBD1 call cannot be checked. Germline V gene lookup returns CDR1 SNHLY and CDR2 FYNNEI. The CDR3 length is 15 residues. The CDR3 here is CASSDSGGSYNEQFF.

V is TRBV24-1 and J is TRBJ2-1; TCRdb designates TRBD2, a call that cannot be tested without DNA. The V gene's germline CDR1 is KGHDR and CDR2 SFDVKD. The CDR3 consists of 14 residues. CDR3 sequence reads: CATSDPAGRQEQFF.

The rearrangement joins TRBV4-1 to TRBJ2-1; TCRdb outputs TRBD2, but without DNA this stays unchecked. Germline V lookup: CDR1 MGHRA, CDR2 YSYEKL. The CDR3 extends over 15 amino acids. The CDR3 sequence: CASSQDGTRRNEQFF.

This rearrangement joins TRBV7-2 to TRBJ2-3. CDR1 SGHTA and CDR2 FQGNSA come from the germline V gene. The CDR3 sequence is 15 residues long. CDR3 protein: CASTNPRISADTQYF.

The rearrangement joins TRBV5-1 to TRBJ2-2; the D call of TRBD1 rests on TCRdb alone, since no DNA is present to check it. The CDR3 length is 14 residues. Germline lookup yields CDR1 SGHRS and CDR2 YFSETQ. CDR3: CASRRTANTGELFF.